What follows are 29 T cell receptor beta chains derived from one specimen sequenced in a study of T-cell reconstitution after alpha-beta-depleted transplantation in children. A library of TCRbeta sequences, prepared with unique molecular identifiers, was generated. TCRdb reanalysed the PCR reads using MiXCR and keeps one entry per CDR3 protein. The profile shows about 610,000 distinct CDR3 sequences, about 10% of them singletons. Sample: PBMCs from the stem cell graft donor, taken from the stem cell graft. These receptors all stem from a human donor who donated a stem cell graft to a child with acute myeloid leukemia.

This clonotype was seen more than once but under ten times. The rearrangement links TRBV7-2 to TRBJ2-1, with 13 nucleotides matching TRBD2. J lost 2 bases, V lost 3 bases, and 4 bases had no gene match. CDR3 length: 17 residues. Per germline, CDR1 SGHTA and CDR2 FQGNSA. CDR3 nucleotide sequence: TGTGCCAGCAGCTTCTCCGGGACTAGCGGGACCTACAATGAGCAGTTCTTC. It is translated as CASSFSGTSGTYNEQFF.

This clonotype has more than one count but fewer than ten. The V and J genes are TRBV5-5 and TRBJ2-3; D unclear. The CDR3 extends over 15 amino acids. The germline V gene encodes CDR1 SGHKS and CDR2 YYEKEE (reference sequence). V was pared by 3 bases and J by 2 bases, with 13 bases between. The CDR3 nucleotides are TGTGCCAGCAGCTCGGGTGAGGTCACCACAGATACGCAGTATTTT. This sequence encodes CASSSGEVTTDTQYF.

This clonotype was seen repeatedly, ten times or more. The rearrangement joins TRBV6-1 to TRBJ2-2; 12 bases line up with TRBD2. The J segment lost 6 bases and the V segment lost 5 bases, leaving 4 bases of the junction unmatched. CDR3 length equals 15 residues. Germline values: CDR1 MNHNS, CDR2 SASEGT. CDR3 in amino acids: CASSRTSGRPGELFF. The CDR3 DNA reads TGTGCCAGCAGTAGAACTAGCGGGAGGCCCGGGGAGCTGTTTTTT.

This clonotype has only one observation. This chain joins TRBV6-1 and TRBJ2-7; perhaps TRBD1 as D (6 bases). The V gene lost 4 bases and the J gene lost 3 bases, with 13 bases spanning the gap. CDR3 length equals 14 residues. In germline, CDR1 is MNHNS, CDR2 SASEGT. The CDR3 DNA reads as TGTGCCAGCAGTGTCGGACAGTATCTCTACGAGCAGTACTTC. It yields the protein CASSVGQYLYEQYF.

The chain joins TRBV10-3 to TRBJ2-1; no clear D gene. Trimming removed 0 bases from V and 0 bases from J, with 9 bases in between. CDR1 and CDR2 from the germline V gene are ENHRY and SYGVKD. The CDR3 spans 16 residues. CDR3 amino acids: CAISESLPSSYNEQFF. The CDR3 DNA reads as TGTGCCATCAGTGAGTCACTCCCAAGCTCCTACAATGAGCAGTTCTTC.

The rearrangement links TRBV29-1 to TRBJ2-7, with D perhaps matching TRBD2 (7 bases). This CDR3 contains 15 residues. The germline V gene encodes CDR1 SQVTM and CDR2 ANQGSEA. V was cut by 6 bases and J by 3 bases, with 21 bases left in between. The CDR3 bases are TGCAGCGTGGGAGGGGGGATGGGGGTAATCTACGAGCAGTACTTC. Amino acids: CSVGGGMGVIYEQYF.

This clonotype was counted many times. The chain employs TRBV29-1 and TRBJ2-1; D perhaps matches TRBD2 (5 bases). The CDR3 contains 17 residues. V was cut by 6 bases and J by 2 bases, with 23 bases left in between. From germline, CDR1 is SQVTM and CDR2 ANQGSEA. Here the CDR3 reads CSVSLFSVRTTYNEQFF. Here the CDR3 DNA reads TGCAGCGTCAGCCTTTTTAGCGTCAGAACCACCTACAATGAGCAGTTCTTC.

The chain is built from TRBV27 and TRBJ1-1; 7 bases agree with TRBD1. This CDR3 spans 14 amino acids. The germline V gene encodes CDR1 MNHEY and CDR2 SMNVEV (reference sequence). The V segment lost 5 bases and the J segment 3 bases; nucleotides outside the gene matches: 6. The CDR3 sequence: CASSVTGRDTEAFF. The CDR3 DNA follows: TGTGCCAGCAGTGTGACAGGGAGGGACACTGAAGCTTTCTTT.

Ten or more counts support this clonotype. The V call is TRBV10-3, the J call TRBJ2-2; 8 bases fit TRBD2. Looked up from germline, CDR1 is ENHRY and CDR2 is SYGVKD. There are 14 residues in the CDR3. V dropped 8 bases and J dropped 4; count of bases not matched to a gene: 6. For the CDR3, the DNA is TGTGCCATCTCGGCGGGAGGTGTCACCGGGGAGCTGTTTTTT. Encoded protein: CAISAGGVTGELFF.

This clonotype has more than one count but fewer than ten. The rearrangement links TRBV12-3 or TRBV12-4 to TRBJ2-7, with 8 bases fitting TRBD1. The V segment lost 6 bases and the J segment 3 bases; nucleotides outside the gene matches: 4. The CDR3 runs 13 residues. This CDR3 reads CASRSGTGYEQYF. The CDR3 DNA reads as TGTGCCAGCAGATCCGGGACAGGCTACGAGCAGTACTTC.

At least ten counts were recorded for this clonotype. The rearrangement links TRBV6-4 to TRBJ2-3; D is unclear. Between the trimmed V and J ends, which lost 0 bases and 0 bases, there was a span of 10 bases. Germline values: CDR1 MRHNA, CDR2 SNTAGT. This CDR3 comprises 16 residues. The CDR3 loop is CASSDSLTSSTDTQYF. Here the CDR3 DNA reads TGTGCCAGCAGTGACTCGCTTACTTCTAGCACAGATACGCAGTATTTT.

V usage is TRBV15 and J usage is TRBJ1-5; no clear D gene. Trimming cost V 6 bases and J 3 bases, with 15 bases left between them. The CDR3 has 15 amino acids. In germline, CDR1 is LNHNV, CDR2 YYDKDF (reference sequence). Here the CDR3 reads CATRREMTSNQPQHF. CDR3 nucleotides: TGTGCCACCAGGAGGGAGATGACTTCCAATCAGCCCCAGCATTTT.

This clonotype came up a few times. The rearrangement links TRBV20-1 to TRBJ2-1; 8 positions agree with TRBD2. Germline V lookup: CDR1 DFQATT, CDR2 SNEGSKA (reference sequence). The V and J ends lost 5 bases and 2 bases, in that order; junction bases with no gene match: 8. The CDR3 consists of 15 residues. The CDR3 DNA follows: TGCAGTGCTCGAAGATTGACTAGCGCCTACAATGAGCAGTTCTTC. It translates to CSARRLTSAYNEQFF.

The chain links TRBV6-5 to TRBJ1-3; 7 positions match TRBD1. This CDR3 spans 15 amino acids. CDR1 and CDR2 from the germline V gene are MNHEY and SVGAGI. The V segment lost 6 bases and the J segment 0 bases; nucleotides outside the gene matches: 5. DNA of the CDR3: TGTGCCAGCAGGCAGGACAGGAGCTCTGGAAACACCATATATTTT. Protein product: CASRQDRSSGNTIYF.

This clonotype was counted many times. V gene TRBV28 combines with J gene TRBJ2-7; 7 bases agree with TRBD1. V trimming: 6 bases; J trimming: 13 bases; junction bases outside the gene matches: 12. The CDR3 covers 12 residues. Germline V lookup: CDR1 MDHEN, CDR2 SYDVKM. The CDR3 DNA reads TGTGCCAGCAGACCACGACAGGGACCTATTTACTTC. Amino acid sequence: CASRPRQGPIYF.

The V gene is TRBV20-1, the J gene TRBJ1-5; TRBD1 aligns across 7 bases. This CDR3 comprises 17 residues. Germline-derived CDR1 and CDR2 are DFQATT and SNEGSKA (reference sequence). V trimming: 3 bases; J trimming: 9 bases; junction bases outside the gene matches: 20. The CDR3, as DNA: TGCAGTGCTAGTCTTTCCGTCGGCGGGACAGCCGGGAGGCCCCAGCATTTT. Its protein is CSASLSVGGTAGRPQHF.

About this clonotype itself: Its ends do not fully match the called genes, so a read error is possible. This chain connects TRBV3-1 to TRBJ2-1; 8 bases are a match to TRBD2. Germline loops: CDR1 LGHDT, CDR2 YNNKEL (reference sequence). The CDR3 runs 12 residues. The CDR3: CASSQQRENRLF. The CDR3 nucleotides read TGTGCCAGCAGCCAACAGCGGGAGAATAGACTCTTC.

The V call is TRBV20-1, the J call TRBJ2-7; 7 nucleotides agree with TRBD2. The trim removed 2 bases at V and 0 bases at J, leaving 10 bases unmatched. The CDR3 loop spans 16 amino acids. Germline CDR1 and CDR2: DFQATT and SNEGSKA (reference sequence). Here the CDR3 reads CSARRSSGGISYEQYF. DNA of the CDR3: TGCAGTGCTAGACGGTCTAGCGGAGGGATCTCCTACGAGCAGTACTTC.

V gene TRBV5-1 combines with J gene TRBJ2-1; TRBD2 might be the D (6 bases). Trimming removed 0 bases at V and 0 bases at J, with 10 bases between. The CDR3 runs 16 residues. Germline CDR1 SGHRS, CDR2 YFSETQ. CDR3 coding DNA: TGCGCCAGCAGCTTGGGTCTGACTAGCTCCTACAATGAGCAGTTCTTC. Its protein is CASSLGLTSSYNEQFF.

The V call is TRBV20-1, the J call TRBJ1-4, with 8 bases that match TRBD1. This CDR3 spans 16 amino acids. The V segment lost 2 bases and the J segment 6 bases; nucleotides outside the gene matches: 11. CDR1 DFQATT and CDR2 SNEGSKA come from the germline V gene (reference sequence). The CDR3 sequence: CSARPFAGQEDEKLFF. CDR3 DNA: TGCAGTGCTAGACCGTTCGCGGGACAGGAGGATGAAAAACTGTTTTTT.

This clonotype was recorded many times. The CDR3 nucleotides are TGCGCCAGCAGCCCCTCCGCCGGAGGGTACACTGAAGCTTTCTTT. Translation gives CASSPSAGGYTEAFF. The chain recombines TRBV5-1 with TRBJ1-1; D is unclear. The CDR3 is 15 residues long. CDR1 and CDR2 (germline): SGHRS, YFSETQ. Trimming took off 4 bases at V and 3 bases at J, with 16 bases between the two ends.

This clonotype was found a few times. This chain connects TRBV5-1 to TRBJ1-2; 10 bases fit TRBD1. Germline CDR1 is SGHRS and CDR2 is YFSETQ. V dropped 3 bases and J dropped 5; count of bases not matched to a gene: 7. This CDR3 has 15 residues. CDR3 DNA: TGCGCCAGCAGCTCGCGGACAGGGGGAAGTTATGGCTACACCTTC. It specifies CASSSRTGGSYGYTF. Full variable domain (outside the CDR3, taken from reference TRBV5-1 and TRBJ1-2): KAGVTQTPRYLIKTRGQQVTLSCSPISGHRSVSWYQQTPGQGLQFLFEYFSETQRNKGNFPGRFSGRQFSNSRSEMNVSTLELGDSALYLCASSSRTGGSYGYTFGSGTRLTVV.

This clonotype was seen only a few times. The J gene is TRBJ2-1, the V gene TRBV28; 11 bases fit TRBD2. CDR1 is MDHEN and CDR2 is SYDVKM in the germline V gene. Trimming took 5 bases from V and 6 from J; bases not matched to a gene: 6. This CDR3 is built from 15 residues. In DNA form, the CDR3 reads TGTGCCAGCAGTCCCGGGACTAGCGGACCCAATGAGCAGTTCTTC. It translates to CASSPGTSGPNEQFF.

This clonotype was recorded at least ten times. This rearrangement joins TRBV11-2 to TRBJ2-3; D is ambiguous. CDR1 is SGHAT, CDR2 FQNNGV, per germline. The CDR3 totals 18 residues. The V end lost 6 bases, the J end lost 4 bases, and 26 bases lay between the germline ends. The CDR3 DNA reads as TGTGCCAGCAGTCGGTCAATCGTACTTGTGCACAGCGCAGATACGCAGTATTTT. Its translation: CASSRSIVLVHSADTQYF.

The chain links TRBV10-3 to TRBJ2-1; 13 bases fit TRBD2. This CDR3 region has 16 residues. Looked up from germline, CDR1 is ENHRY and CDR2 is SYGVKD. V was pared by 6 bases and J by 9 bases, with 11 bases of the junction left unmatched. In nucleotides, the CDR3 is TGTGCCATCAGCCCCCCTACTAGCGGGAGGGCCACTGAGCAGTTCTTC. Its protein is CAISPPTSGRATEQFF.

This clonotype appeared a few times. The CDR3 nucleotides read TGTGCCAGCAGTGAACTTTCAGGGGTAAACACTGAAGCTTTCTTT. It is translated as CASSELSGVNTEAFF. This rearrangement joins TRBV2 to TRBJ1-1; D might be TRBD1 (6 bases). V lost 2 bases, J lost 2 bases, and 12 bases lay in between. The CDR3 covers 15 residues. Per germline, CDR1 SNHLY and CDR2 FYNNEI.

At least ten counts were recorded for this clonotype. The V call is TRBV10-3, the J call TRBJ2-5; the match to TRBD1 covers 8 bases. Germline lookup yields CDR1 ENHRY and CDR2 SYGVKD. This CDR3 region has 17 residues. The V segment lost 4 bases and the J segment 3 bases; nucleotides outside the gene matches: 13. The CDR3 spells CAISVGQGRGWKETQYF. The CDR3 DNA is TGTGCCATCAGTGTCGGACAGGGACGGGGGTGGAAAGAGACCCAGTACTTC.

This clonotype was detected only a few times. DNA for the CDR3: TGCGCCAGCAGCCAAGATCCGGACAGTATCTATGGCTACACCTTC. It specifies CASSQDPDSIYGYTF. V is TRBV4-3 and J is TRBJ1-2; maybe TRBD1 (6 bases). The length of the CDR3 is 15 residues. CDR1 is LGHNA and CDR2 is YSLEER in the germline V gene. Trimming removed 0 bases at V and 4 bases at J, with 12 bases between.

The chain uses TRBV3-1 and TRBJ1-1; a weak D match, TRBD1 (6 bases). The CDR3 runs 15 residues. The V end lost 3 bases, the J end lost 2 bases, and 13 bases lay between the germline ends. Germline V gene sequence: CDR1 LGHDT, CDR2 YNNKEL (reference sequence). The CDR3 reads CASSHMTGINTEAFF. The CDR3, as DNA: TGTGCCAGCAGCCATATGACAGGTATTAACACTGAAGCTTTCTTT.